This T cell receptor (beta chain) emerged from a study of early T cells in non-severe SARS-CoV-2 infection. Study at large: Chains were not paired, and sequencing was done on bulk RNA from unsorted whole blood. Study conclusions and caveats: The matching step, a VDJdb search, favored anti-spike CD8 responses and missed private and CD4 specificities.

This clonotype was seen more than once but under ten times. Its antigen is not known. This CDR3 has 15 residues. The V gene's germline CDR1 is LGHNA and CDR2 YSLEER. Trimming took 4 bases from V and 2 from J, leaving 14 bases between them. The library protocol tagged individual cDNA molecules with unique molecular identifiers. TCRdb re-called the 5' RACE reads through MiXCR, storing one row per CDR3 protein. This repertoire shows 45,000 to 75,000 distinct CDR3 sequences, roughly 12% found once; its top ten account for roughly 5%. The sequence derives from an adult who was a healthcare worker with PCR-confirmed SARS-CoV-2 infection or an uninfected control (not recorded which). The gene calls are TRBV4-3 and TRBJ1-1, with D maybe TRBD1 (5 bases). What was sequenced was whole blood. The CDR3 bases are TGCGCCAGCAGCCTCCAGTTACAGGAAAACACTGAAGCTTTCTTT. The encoded protein is CASSLQLQENTEAFF.